These T cell receptor beta chains were read from a single sample in a study of shared clonotypes between healthy human individuals. Produced via immunoSEQ multiplex PCR; TCRdb's table is partial and in-frame only. Found here are about 480,000 clones, about 80% of them singletons; the top ten hold roughly an eighth. The sequencing input was PBMCs. The receptor set was obtained from a woman aged 40 to 55 in good health. Some clones in this sample may be carry-over from other donors' samples. The CDR3 runs from the conserved cysteine through the conserved F or W. Fields, in order: clone size, J gene, D gene, V gene, CDR3 protein, CDR3 DNA. The D gene is left open where the match is weak. Size tells how often a clone was seen (once, few, many) or the class of an expanded clone, and some rows leave it out.

>-|TRBJ1-1|-|TRBV30
CAWSELGVRAFF
TGTGCCTGGAGTGAATTGGGGGTCCGAGCTTTCTTT
>medium-sized|TRBJ1-1|-|TRBV19
CASSPWGTSNTEAFF
TGTGCCAGTTCCCCTTGGGGGACATCGAACACTGAAGCTTTCTTT
>-|TRBJ2-1|TRBD2|TRBV28
CASRGTSGGSYNEQFF
TGTGCCAGCAGGGGGACTAGCGGGGGCTCCTACAATGAGCAGTTCTTC
>-|TRBJ2-1|-|TRBV7-8
CASSRDRGPSGTSGNEQFF
TGTGCCAGCAGCCGCGACAGGGGGCCTTCCGGGACTAGCGGCAATGAGCAGTTCTTC
>once|TRBJ1-3|-|TRBV28
CASSLTAVTRNTIYF
TGTGCCAGCAGTTTAACGGCGGTCACTAGAAACACCATATATTTT
>few|TRBJ2-3|TRBD2|TRBV6-4
CVSGILSTDTQYF
TGTGTAAGCGGGATACTTAGCACAGATACGCAGTATTTT
>-|TRBJ1-2|-|TRBV4-2
CASRLKRGRTYGYTF
TGTGCCAGCAGACTAAAGCGGGGCAGGACCTATGGCTACACCTTC
>-|TRBJ2-5|-|TRBV5-1
CASSPGYRETQYF
TGCGCCAGCAGTCCGGGGTACAGGGAGACCCAGTACTTC
>few|TRBJ2-5|TRBD2|TRBV28
CASTPPGLAGGRQYF
TGTGCCAGCACCCCCCCGGGACTAGCGGGAGGGCGCCAGTACTTC
>-|TRBJ2-7|TRBD2|TRBV7-6
CASGGRAISEQYF
TGTGCCAGCGGCGGGAGGGCCATCAGCGAGCAGTACTTC
>-|TRBJ1-2|TRBD1|TRBV27
CASSPFMDRENYGYTF
TGTGCCAGCAGCCCATTCATGGACAGGGAAAACTATGGCTACACCTTC
>few|TRBJ1-2|-|TRBV6-1
CASTPGRGNGYTF
TGTGCCAGCACACCTGGACGGGGGAATGGCTACACCTTC
>-|TRBJ2-2|TRBD2|TRBV5-1
CASNELAGNTGELFF
TGCGCCAGCAACGAACTAGCGGGGAACACCGGGGAGCTGTTTTTT
>-|TRBJ2-3|-|TRBV28
CASSLGGASLLDTQYF
TGTGCCAGCAGCCTTGGGGGGGCTAGTCTACTGGATACGCAGTATTTT
>-|TRBJ2-2|TRBD1|TRBV5-1
CASSYPPGTGGTGELFF
TGCGCCAGCAGCTACCCCCCCGGGACAGGAGGAACCGGGGAGCTGTTTTTT
>few|TRBJ1-3|-|TRBV2
CASSSDSSGNTIYF
TGTGCCAGCAGCTCCGACAGCTCTGGAAACACCATATATTTT
>-|TRBJ1-4|-|TRBV5-1
CASSLGLEPTNEKLFF
TGCGCCAGCAGCTTGGGCCTAGAACCAACTAATGAAAAACTGTTTTTT
>many|TRBJ2-7|-|TRBV14
CASSQQGYLYEQYF
TGTGCCAGCAGCCAGCAGGGATATCTTTACGAGCAGTACTTC
>-|TRBJ2-1|-|TRBV9
CASSVAGKSSYNEQFF
TGTGCCAGCAGCGTAGCAGGGAAAAGCTCCTACAATGAGCAGTTCTTC
>few|TRBJ2-2|TRBD1|TRBV18
CASSPDRGVAGELFF
TGTGCCAGCTCACCGGACAGGGGTGTGGCCGGGGAGCTGTTTTTT
>-|TRBJ2-3|TRBD1|TRBV6-5
CASSIDRDRDTQYF
TGTGCCAGCAGTATCGACAGGGATCGAGATACGCAGTATTTT
>many|TRBJ2-7|-|TRBV28
CASMNREPYEQYF
TGTGCCAGCATGAACAGGGAGCCTTACGAGCAGTACTTC
>-|TRBJ2-7|TRBD2|TRBV28
CASSDLSGRARNEQYF
TGTGCCAGCAGCGACCTTAGCGGGAGGGCCCGGAACGAGCAGTACTTC
>few|TRBJ1-3|-|TRBV5-1
CASSPGAGGNTIYF
TGCGCCAGCAGCCCGGGAGCCGGTGGAAACACCATATATTTT
>-|TRBJ2-6|-|TRBV5-1
CASSFTGSSGANVLTF
TGCGCCAGCAGCTTCACAGGGAGCTCTGGGGCCAACGTCCTGACTTTC
>few|TRBJ2-1|TRBD1|TRBV9
CASSPRDRTYNEQFF
TGTGCCAGCAGCCCCCGGGACAGAACCTACAATGAGCAGTTCTTC
>-|TRBJ2-6|TRBD2|TRBV7-2
CASSLGGGSSGANVLTF
TGTGCCAGCAGCTTAGGGGGCGGGAGCTCTGGGGCCAACGTCCTGACTTTC
>-|TRBJ2-3|-|TRBV7-9
CALRARWEGDTDTQYF
TGTGCTCTCCGTGCAAGGTGGGAAGGTGACACAGATACGCAGTATTTT
>-|TRBJ1-2|-|TRBV10-3
CAIQGEDGYTF
TGTGCCATCCAGGGTGAAGATGGCTACACCTTC
>-|TRBJ2-2|-|TRBV6-5
CASSFGVTGELFF
TGTGCCAGCAGTTTTGGTGTCACCGGGGAGCTGTTTTTT
>-|TRBJ2-2|-|TRBV18
CASSRSPGELFF
TGTGCCAGCTCACGCAGCCCCGGGGAGCTGTTTTTT
>-|TRBJ2-7|-|TRBV10-3
CAISSPDSYEQYF
TGTGCCATCAGTTCGCCGGACAGCTACGAGCAGTACTTC
>-|TRBJ1-1|-|TRBV7-6
CASSLYRGRNTEAFF
TGTGCCAGCAGCTTATACCGTGGCAGGAACACTGAAGCTTTCTTT
>-|TRBJ2-3|-|TRBV19
CASSIEGPPTDTQYF
TGTGCCAGTAGTATAGAGGGGCCACCCACAGATACGCAGTATTTT
>-|TRBJ1-2|-|TRBV4-3
CASSQDLGLWSYTF
TGCGCCAGCAGCCAAGATCTGGGATTATGGAGCTACACCTTC
>many|TRBJ2-2|TRBD2|TRBV7-8
CASSFAGDTGELFF
TGTGCCAGCAGCTTCGCGGGGGACACCGGGGAGCTGTTTTTT
>-|TRBJ2-1|-|TRBV28
CASSLAGPYNEQFF
TGTGCCAGCAGTTTGGCAGGGCCATACAATGAGCAGTTCTTC
>few|TRBJ2-1|TRBD2|TRBV28
CASSFGTKDEQFF
TGTGCCAGCAGTTTTGGGACTAAAGATGAGCAGTTCTTC
>once|TRBJ2-1|-|TRBV19
CASSLGSGYNEQFF
TGTGCCAGTAGTCTTGGGTCAGGCTACAATGAGCAGTTCTTC
>medium-sized|TRBJ1-5|TRBD1|TRBV19
CASSIPGTGFQPQHF
TGTGCCAGTAGTATCCCCGGGACAGGGTTCCAGCCCCAGCATTTT
>many|TRBJ2-2|TRBD2|TRBV5-4
CASSPGLLTGELFF
TGTGCCAGCAGCCCGGGACTACTCACCGGGGAGCTGTTTTTT
>-|TRBJ2-7|TRBD2|TRBV28
CASSPLAERVAYEQYF
TGTGCCAGCAGTCCACTAGCGGAGCGGGTAGCCTACGAGCAGTACTTC
>-|TRBJ2-3|TRBD1|TRBV18
CASSPNRGSTDTQYF
TGTGCCAGCTCACCCAACAGGGGCAGCACAGATACGCAGTATTTT
>-|TRBJ1-3|-|TRBV28
CASSPHPLGDRSGNTIYF
TGTGCCAGCAGTCCCCACCCCTTAGGCGACCGATCTGGAAACACCATATATTTT